This T cell receptor (beta chain) is from a study of T cells in localized non-small cell lung cancer. This CDR3 contains 14 residues. V dropped 10 bases and J dropped 9; count of bases not matched to a gene: 6. The germline CDR1 and CDR2 sequences are MNHGY and SAAAGT. Clones were read by immunoSEQ multiplex PCR, and TCRdb kept only the in-frame ones, dropping some. The table includes more than 250 clones, around a sixth detected once. Study-level findings and limits: Paired adjacent lung recovered a median approximately 57 of the top 100 tumor clones.

To note about this clone: What it recognizes is unknown.

The clonotype comes from a male donor at least 60 years old with stage I lung adenocarcinoma. Sample: lung tumor tissue, taken before any cancer treatment. V is TRBV6-8 and J is TRBJ2-1; 16 nucleotides match TRBD2. This chain's CDR3 is CAMGTSGGAGEQFF. The CDR3 nucleotides read TGTGCCATGGGGACTAGCGGGGGGGCCGGTGAGCAGTTCTTC.